This T cell receptor beta chain was identified during a study of T cells expressing NK-cell markers. Each CDR3 protein gets one entry in TCRdb, which reprocessed the 5' RACE reads and gives no DNA. The record lists about 460,000 distinct CDR3 sequences, of which the ten most abundant hold 1.4% to 1.5%. This CDR3 comprises 15 residues. The V gene's germline CDR1 is MNHEY and CDR2 SMNVEV (reference sequence). Input material: blood T cells: a sorted CD56 or NKG2C T cell subset, CD4+ or CD8+ T cells, or bulk PBMC T cells (not recorded which). The source is a woman in her 50s in good health. V and J are TRBV27 and TRBJ2-3; TCRdb outputs TRBD2, but without DNA this stays unchecked. The CDR3 sequence is CASSNGRELPDTQYF.